What follows describes a single T cell receptor beta chain. This clonotype has more than one count but fewer than ten. Its binding antigen is unknown. No much larger clone is present one base from it, and per-base qualities are unavailable. The library was produced with PCR. Sequencing relied on an Illumina HiSeq 2500. To normalize quantification of the TCRbeta repertoire, the TCR libraries were built with molecular barcoding that relied on unique molecular identifiers. Starting from the raw public reads, TCRdb applied fastp trimming at Q25, assembled clones with MiXCR and retained in-frame beta chains. Each entry merges the rows of one CDR3 protein and shows their most common DNA and genes. This sample is represented by some 830,000 distinct CDR3 sequences; around 15% of them were singletons. Around 4.5% of the sample goes to the ten largest clones. The sample belongs to a study of T-cell reconstitution after alpha-beta-depleted transplantation in children (dated by TCRdb to 2015 to 2016). Some background on the complete study: Using TCR repertoire profiling, the study followed T-cell immune reconstitution in a quantitative way in children after TCRalphabeta/CD19-depleted allogeneic hematopoietic cell transplantation. Overall results and qualifications from the work: The frequencies of hyperexpanded clones fell over the following months, and after one year, T-cell counts and TCRbeta diversity were mostly attributed to newly produced T cells. In some patients, the high TCRbeta diversity seen at day 60 was put down to recipient T cells and intrathymic progenitors that had survived conditioning. The apparently early recovery of alphabetaT-cell counts about two months after transplant reportedly depended on only several hundred rapidly expanded clones that came from non-depleted graft cells.

CDR1 and CDR2 are drawn from the germline V gene: ENHRY, SYGVKD. Relative to germline, V is missing 10 bases and J is missing 4 bases, with 3 bases of the junction outside any gene match. From the cysteine up to the phenylalanine, the CDR3 has a length of 12 residues. The entry retains the CDR3 DNA only, 36 bases that are in frame from base 1. The treatment or condition label of this sample denotes: allogeneic hematopoietic cell transplantation with graft depleted of TCRalphabeta T cells and CD19 B cells. The children who served as transplant recipients had been given grafts of TCRalphabeta/CD19-depleted allogeneic hematopoietic cells.

The clonotype was recovered from a male patient younger than 18 who had a stem cell transplant for acute lymphoblastic leukemia, so the T cells may come from the graft donor. The receptor chain draws on TRBV10-3 and TRBJ2-7; TRBD1 agrees with 11 junctional bases. The input for sequencing was PBMCs, mostly from graft donor cells, taken 360 days after TCRalphabeta/CD19-depleted stem cell transplant. Here the CDR3 is given as CATGDRGYEQYF. The DNA sequence reads TGTGCCACGGGGGACAGGGGGTACGAGCAGTACTTC.